This is a list of T cell receptor beta chains from one sample in a study of technical replicates of blood from a few donors. The method was immunoSEQ multiplex PCR; TCRdb's version includes in-frame clones alone and lacks a portion of them. In the table there are roughly 69,000 clones, roughly 97% of which are singletons. The sequenced sample was T cells isolated from PBMCs. The receptors derive from a human donor in good health. Both conserved end residues are part of each CDR3. A D gene is named only where the DNA matches it firmly. Clone size is not always given. Where it is, it says once, few, many or a class for expanded clones.

J gene	D gene	V gene	clone size	CDR3 protein	CDR3 DNA
TRBJ2-3	TRBD2	TRBV6-6	NA	CASSKLAPSTDTQYF	TGTGCCAGCAGTAAACTAGCGCCCAGCACAGATACGCAGTATTTT
TRBJ1-5	NA	TRBV15	NA	CATSSAGDQPQHF	TGTGCCACCAGCAGTGCGGGAGATCAGCCCCAGCATTTT
TRBJ1-5	TRBD1	TRBV4-2	NA	CASSEGGQGDHQPQHF	TGTGCCAGCAGCGAAGGGGGACAGGGGGACCATCAGCCCCAGCATTTT
TRBJ1-5	TRBD1	TRBV15	NA	CATSRDRGQGVKNQPQHF	TGTGCCACCAGCAGAGATAGGGGACAGGGGGTCAAGAATCAGCCCCAGCATTTT
TRBJ1-2	TRBD1	TRBV2	NA	CASMTGYGYTF	TGTGCCAGCATGACAGGGTATGGCTACACCTTC
TRBJ2-7	TRBD1	TRBV7-7	NA	CASSERQGFSYEQYF	TGTGCTAGCAGCGAAAGACAGGGTTTTTCCTACGAGCAGTACTTC
TRBJ2-7	TRBD2	TRBV5-1	NA	CASSLRPSGDSYEQYF	TGCGCCAGCAGCTTGCGGCCTAGCGGGGATTCCTACGAGCAGTACTTC
TRBJ2-7	TRBD2	TRBV6-1	NA	CASSAEGLAGGLEQYF	TGTGCCAGCAGTGCGGAAGGACTAGCGGGAGGGCTCGAGCAGTACTTC
TRBJ1-1	NA	TRBV7-2	NA	CASSSSFAEAFF	TGTGCCAGCAGCTCCAGTTTCGCTGAAGCTTTCTTT
TRBJ1-1	NA	TRBV21-1	once	CASSIGTGGFSSEAFF	TGTGCCAGCAGCATAGGGACAGGGGGCTTTTCTAGTGAAGCTTTCTTT